This T cell receptor (beta chain) was profiled in a study of blood T cell repertoires in COVID-19. Method: immunoSEQ multiplex PCR; TCRdb's copy keeps in-frame clones and lacks some. Of approximately 250,000 clones listed, around 80% are singletons. Per germline, CDR1 LNHDA and CDR2 SQIVND (reference sequence). V dropped 10 bases and J dropped 3 bases, with 19 bases sitting between them. The CDR3 runs to 14 residues. V is TRBV19 and J is TRBJ2-7; D is possibly TRBD1 (6 bases). The TCR sequence derives from a man aged 30-40 years with acute COVID-19. Sequenced sample: PBMCs or T cells enriched from blood (not recorded which). CDR3 amino acids: CATDIGQKYYEQYV. The CDR3, as DNA: TGTGCCACCGACATTGGACAGAAGTACTACGAGCAGTACGTC.